This TCR beta chain derives from a study of T cell responses to AZD1222 COVID-19 vaccine. Study-wide points: Donors, mostly white British, included more females; clonal diversity was possibly underestimated.

Produced via immunoSEQ multiplex PCR; TCRdb's table is partial and in-frame only. The data hold more than 150,000 clones, with 94% observed a single time. CDR1 is GTSNPN and CDR2 is SVGIG in the germline V gene (reference sequence). CDR3 length: 15 residues. V lost 8 bases, J lost 0 bases, and 17 bases lay in between. This clone was seen just once. Its antigen is not identified. V gene TRBV30 combines with J gene TRBJ2-1; D is unresolved. Sequencing was performed on peripheral blood, taken 28 days after the second AZD1222 dose. This TCR was recovered from an adult who received the AZD1222 COVID-19 vaccine. For the CDR3, the DNA is TGTGCCAGAACCTCTGGCGGAAGCTCCTACAATGAGCAGTTCTTC. Its translation: CARTSGGSSYNEQFF.